This record concerns one TCR beta chain sequence. Its specificity is unknown. The assay was run at survey level. Data came from immunoSEQ multiplex PCR; TCRdb stores just in-frame clones and leaves some out. The table has about 16,000 clones, 70% to 80% seen once. The rectum was sampled with one to two pinch biopsies at colonoscopy. Controls had normal endoscopy and no IBD diagnosis within a year. The source of the sample is a study of pediatric ulcerative colitis. Study observations and caveats: Acute severe colitis showed lower rectal diversity from clonal expansions. A couple of rectal clonotypes were found only in ulcerative colitis patients, all of them.

There are 16 residues in the CDR3. The germline V gene encodes CDR1 LGHNA and CDR2 YSLEER. With 2 bases clipped from V and 5 bases from J, the junction kept 6 bases outside the gene matches. The chain links TRBV4-3 to TRBJ2-1; 10 nucleotides line up with TRBD1. Sequencing was performed on gut tissue. The sequence was collected from a boy younger than 18 who was a control in a study of pediatric ulcerative colitis. CDR3 sequence: CASSQPPGQGNNEQFF. CDR3 nucleotide sequence: TGCGCCAGCAGCCAACCCCCGGGACAGGGGAACAATGAGCAGTTCTTC.